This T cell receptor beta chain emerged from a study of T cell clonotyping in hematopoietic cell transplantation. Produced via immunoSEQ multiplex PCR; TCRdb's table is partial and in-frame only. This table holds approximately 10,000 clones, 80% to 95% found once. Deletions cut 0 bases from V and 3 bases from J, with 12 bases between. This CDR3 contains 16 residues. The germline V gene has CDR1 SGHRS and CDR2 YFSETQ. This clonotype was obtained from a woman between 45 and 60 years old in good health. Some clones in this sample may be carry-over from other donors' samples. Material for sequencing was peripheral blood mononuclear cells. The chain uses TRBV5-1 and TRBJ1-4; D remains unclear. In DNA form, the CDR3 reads TGCGCCAGCAGCTTGGCCCCCCCCGGGGCTAATGAAAAACTGTTTTTT. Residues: CASSLAPPGANEKLFF.